This TCR beta chain was profiled in a study of control samples from healthy donors and cancer patients (TCRdb year 2020). Comment on this clone: No antigen is known for it. The record has no base qualities; no much larger clone is one base away.

The receptor library was made with the immunoSEQ multiplex PCR assay. Sourced from immuneACCESS, this table was stored by TCRdb with only in-frame sequences that have V and J called. A share of the clones is absent; for the studies checked, an unresolved V gene accounts for under half, and the remainder has no known explanation. This sample comprises 95,000 to 120,000 clones, around four fifths of them detected only once. 6.5% of the sample is taken by the ten largest. From the germline V gene (reference sequence), CDR1 is LNHDA and CDR2 is SQIVND. V is reduced by 3 bases and J by 7 bases, leaving a spacing of 15 bases between them. From the cysteine through the phenylalanine, the CDR3 covers 14 amino acids. Only CDR3 DNA is held: 42 bases, read in frame from base 1.

This sequence was found in a man younger than 35 in good health. The material sequenced was blood. The V gene is TRBV19 and the J gene is TRBJ2-5, with no reliable assignment of the D segment. The CDR3 loop reads CASSMRQSRVTQYF. The nucleotides are TGTGCCAGTAGTATGCGGCAGTCAAGAGTGACCCAGTACTTC.